These 14 T cell receptor beta chains share one sample of origin, sequenced in a study of OX40 agonist ivuxolimab in advanced cancers. Libraries were prepared by immunoSEQ multiplex PCR; TCRdb keeps only in-frame clonotypes and omits some of them. The sample has 60,000 to 80,000 clones; roughly three quarters are singletons. The source was CD4+ or CD8+ T cells sorted from blood, collected in a trial of the OX40 agonist ivuxolimab. The receptors stem from an adult with an advanced solid tumor such as melanoma, head and neck, liver or kidney cancer.

Here the CDR3 reads CASSLARGRLFF. The DNA of the CDR3 is TGTGCCAGCAGCTTAGCGCGCGGCCGCCTGTTTTTT. The chain carries TRBV7-9 and TRBJ1-4; D unclear. V lost 0 bases, J lost 14 bases, and 10 bases lay in between. The CDR3 length is 12 residues. Looked up from germline, CDR1 is SEHNR and CDR2 is FQNEAQ (reference sequence).

The chain uses TRBV19 and TRBJ1-2; D unresolved. The CDR3 covers 15 residues. Germline CDR1 LNHDA, CDR2 SQIVND (reference sequence). V lost 5 bases and J 4 bases, leaving 17 bases between the germline ends. The DNA of the CDR3 is TGTGCCAGTAGTCTAAGATCCCCGGGCGGCTATGGCTACACCTTC. Translating gives CASSLRSPGGYGYTF. Full variable domain (missing parts from reference TRBV19 and TRBJ1-2): DGGITQSPKYLFRKEGQNVTLSCEQNLNHDAMYWYRQDPGQGLRLIYYSQIVNDFQKGDIAEGYSVSREKKESFPLTVTSAQKNPTAFYLCASSLRSPGGYGYTFGSGTRLTVV.

This clone was observed at least ten times. This chain joins TRBV27 and TRBJ1-2, with TRBD1 matching over 7 bases. CDR1 and CDR2 (germline): MNHEY, SMNVEV (reference sequence). The CDR3 has 18 amino acids. V shed 3 bases, J shed 5 bases, and the junction held 18 bases outside the gene matches. The CDR3 coding sequence is TGTGCCAGCAGTTTCTACCCCAGCCCGGACAGGTGTAGGTATGGCTACACCTTC. Residues: CASSFYPSPDRCRYGYTF.

The sample holds a few counts of this clone. CDR3 in DNA: TGTGCCAGCAGTTCTCTGAGGACAGGGGGTCACTCACCCCTCCACTTT. Its translation is CASSSLRTGGHSPLHF. The V call is TRBV6-5, the J call TRBJ1-6; TRBD1 matches at 10 bases. V lost 4 bases and J lost 10; bases outside the gene matches: 10. CDR1 and CDR2 from the germline V gene are MNHEY and SVGAGI. This CDR3 spans 16 amino acids.

Points on this clone: Other DNA sequences in this sample translate to the same CDR3. This chain joins TRBV5-1 and TRBJ2-7; TRBD2 is a possible D gene (5 bases). Germline CDR1 and CDR2: SGHRS and YFSETQ. This CDR3 has 14 residues. Deletions cut 4 bases from V and 4 bases from J, with 15 bases between. CDR3 in amino acids: CASSPGMQPYEQYF. The CDR3 DNA reads TGCGCCAGCAGCCCCGGGATGCAACCGTACGAGCAGTACTTC.

The chain recombines TRBV11-3 with TRBJ2-3, with no clear D. The CDR3 spans 12 residues. V shed 6 bases and J shed 4 bases, with 8 bases lying between them. Germline CDR1 and CDR2: SGHNT and YENEEA. The DNA for the CDR3 is TGTGCCAGCAGACGAACTTCAGATACGCAGTATTTT. This sequence encodes CASRRTSDTQYF. The full variable domain, in which reference TRBV11-3 and TRBJ2-3 provide the parts outside the CDR3, is EAGVVQSPRYKIIEKKQPVAFWCNPISGHNTLYWYLQNLGQGPELLIRYENEEAVDDSQLPKDRFSAERLKGVDSTLKIQPAELGDSAVYLCASRRTSDTQYFGPGTRLTVL.

The chain uses TRBV11-3 and TRBJ2-7; D could derive from TRBD1 or TRBD2 (6 bases each). The V end lost 5 bases, the J end lost 2 bases, and 19 bases lay between the germline ends. The CDR3 is 16 amino acids. Germline-derived CDR1 and CDR2 are SGHNT and YENEEA. CDR3 amino acids: CASSPESGAPPYEQYF. CDR3 nucleotides: TGTGCCAGCAGCCCAGAGTCGGGGGCGCCGCCCTACGAGCAGTACTTC.

Note on this clone: A read error may account for a junction end that differs from germline. The chain carries TRBV2 and TRBJ2-5, with TRBD1 as a possible D gene (6 bases). Germline CDR1 SNHLY, CDR2 FYNNEI. This CDR3 region has 13 residues. CDR3 nucleotides: TGTGCCAGCAGTAGGGACATGGCAGAGACCCGGTACTTC. Translation: CASSRDMAETRYF. Together with reference TRBV2 and TRBJ2-5, the CDR3 gives the full variable domain: EPEVTQTPSHQVTQMGQEVILRCVPISNHLYFYWYRQILGQKVEFLVSFYNNEISEKSEIFDDQFSVERPDGSNFTLKIRSTKLEDSAMYFCASSRDMAETRYFGPGTRLLVL.

The chain is built from TRBV5-1 and TRBJ2-3; no definite D call. The germline gives CDR1 SGHRS, CDR2 YFSETQ. CDR3 length: 15 amino acids. V shed 4 bases and J shed 6 bases, with 18 bases lying between them. CDR3 loop: CASSLNGPRWDTQYF. Here the CDR3 DNA reads TGCGCCAGCAGCCTTAACGGACCCCGATGGGATACGCAGTATTTT.

J is TRBJ2-7 and V is TRBV19; possibly TRBD1 or TRBD2 for D (6 bases each). V lost 4 bases to trimming and J lost 4 bases, with 14 bases between them. The germline V gene encodes CDR1 LNHDA and CDR2 SQIVND (reference sequence). The CDR3 has 14 residues. In nucleotides, the CDR3 is TGTGCCAGTAGTAGCGCCGGGGGCGGTTACGAGCAGTACTTC. Its translation is CASSSAGGGYEQYF.

The chain employs TRBV20-1 and TRBJ1-2; tentatively, D is TRBD1 (5 bases). The CDR3 has 10 residues. The V and J ends lost 4 bases and 7 bases respectively, with 7 bases between them. Germline CDR1 is DFQATT and CDR2 is SNEGSKA (reference sequence). The CDR3, as DNA: TGCAGTGCTACAGGGTTTGGCTACACCTTC. Its protein product is CSATGFGYTF.

The CDR3 sequence is CSALRDNSGAEQFF. The CDR3 DNA follows: TGCAGCGCCCTCCGGGACAATAGCGGTGCTGAGCAGTTCTTC. The chain couples TRBV29-1 to TRBJ2-1; perhaps D is TRBD1 or TRBD2 (6 bases each). The V end was cut by 7 bases, the J end by 9 bases, with 22 bases between. This CDR3 spans 14 amino acids. Germline loops: CDR1 SQVTM, CDR2 ANQGSEA.

In its sample, this clone was seen once. The chain uses TRBV5-1 and TRBJ2-5, with 8 bases identical to TRBD2. CDR1 is SGHRS and CDR2 is YFSETQ in the germline V gene. The CDR3 has 16 amino acids. After removal of 6 bases from V and 5 bases from J, the junction contained 15 bases not matched to a gene. In DNA, the CDR3 is TGCGCCAGCACCCTGGCCCCAGCGGGGGCTGGGGAGACCCAGTACTTC. This codes for CASTLAPAGAGETQYF.

The chain couples TRBV14 to TRBJ1-6; unclear D gene. Between the trimmed V and J ends, which lost 4 bases and 0 bases, there was a span of 7 bases. Germline values: CDR1 SGHDN, CDR2 FVKESK. This CDR3 is built from 15 residues. CDR3 nucleotides: TGTGCCAGCAGCCGCCTGGGCTCCTATAATTCACCCCTCCACTTT. Translating gives CASSRLGSYNSPLHF.